A selection of T cell receptor beta chains follows, all from one sample in a study of blood T cell repertoires in COVID-19. Profiling relied on immunoSEQ multiplex PCR, and the TCRdb table lists in-frame clones only, not all of them. The repertoire holds about 410,000 clones, with roughly 88% as singletons. Sequencing was performed on PBMCs or T cells enriched from blood (not recorded which). The receptors were gathered from a man aged 18-30 years who had recovered from COVID-19. Both conserved end residues are part of each CDR3. A D gene is named only where the DNA matches it firmly. A clone size is listed for some rows: how often the clone was seen (once, few, many), or a class if it is expanded.

TRBV10-3	TRBD1	-	TRBJ1-2	TGTGCCATCACTCAAGGGACAGGCTATGGCTACACCTTC	CAITQGTGYGYTF
TRBV25-1	-	-	TRBJ1-1	TGTGCCAGCAGTGAAACTACGTTAATGAACACTGAAGCTTTCTTT	CASSETTLMNTEAFF
TRBV5-1	-	-	TRBJ1-4	TGCGCCAGCAGCTTGGGAGCCGGGTCTAATGAAAAACTGTTTTTT	CASSLGAGSNEKLFF
TRBV6-5	TRBD1	once	TRBJ2-7	TGTGCCAGCAGTACAAGACAGGGGGCCTACGAGCAGTACTTC	CASSTRQGAYEQYF
TRBV18	-	-	TRBJ2-3	TGTGCCAGCTCACCTCCTAGTCTAAGTACGCAGTATTTT	CASSPPSLSTQYF
TRBV12-5	-	-	TRBJ1-3	TGTGCTAGTGGTTTGGGACAGAGAATTGGAAACACCATATATTTT	CASGLGQRIGNTIYF
TRBV29-1	TRBD2	-	TRBJ2-5	TGCAGCGTGACTAGCGGGGGGGGCGAGACCCAGTACTTC	CSVTSGGGETQYF
TRBV15	-	-	TRBJ2-7	TGTGCCACCAGCAGAGATCCCGGGGACGAGCAGTACTTC	CATSRDPGDEQYF
TRBV7-3	-	-	TRBJ1-1	TGTGCCAGCAGCCCCCGGGGGGGGGACCCTGAAGCTTTCTTT	CASSPRGGDPEAFF
TRBV11-3	-	-	TRBJ2-7	TGTGCCAGCAGCTTACATGATATCCCCTACGAGGTTGAGCAGTACTTC	CASSLHDIPYEVEQYF
TRBV2	TRBD1	-	TRBJ1-1	TGTGCCAGCCCCCAGGGGGAGAGCACTGAAGCTTTCTTT	CASPQGESTEAFF
TRBV19	-	-	TRBJ1-1	TGTGCCAGTAGTATAGAAGGGGTTTCAGCTGAAGCTTTCTTT	CASSIEGVSAEAFF
TRBV12-3/TRBV12-4	-	-	TRBJ1-3	TGTGCCAGCAGTCCTGACATCACCATATATTTT	CASSPDITIYF
TRBV5-8	-	-	TRBJ2-5	TGTGCCAGCAAGCTTTTAGAGACCCAGTACTTC	CASKLLETQYF
TRBV4-2	-	-	TRBJ2-7	TGTGCCAGCAGCCAAGTTACCACAGGGAAGATAGGTCAGAACTACGAGCAGTACTTC	CASSQVTTGKIGQNYEQYF
TRBV27	TRBD1	-	TRBJ2-5	TGTGCCAGCAGTTTAAGGCGTTATTGGACAGGGGGATTGGAGACCCAGTACTTC	CASSLRRYWTGGLETQYF
TRBV6-5	TRBD1	once	TRBJ1-5	TGTGCCAGCAGCCCCCGACAGGGTCAGCCCCAGCATTTT	CASSPRQGQPQHF
TRBV28	-	-	TRBJ2-7	TGTGCCAGCAGTTATCAACAGGGACACGAGCAGTACTTC	CASSYQQGHEQYF
TRBV29-1	-	-	TRBJ2-7	TGCAGCGGTCAGGTCGGTTACGAGCAGTACTTC	CSGQVGYEQYF
TRBV19	TRBD2	-	TRBJ2-1	TGTGCCAGTAGAAAAATAGCGGGAGAATTTGAGCAGTTCTTC	CASRKIAGEFEQFF
TRBV10-2	-	-	TRBJ1-1	TGCGCCAGCAGTGATAGTGGTCTTGGGACACCGCAAGCTTTCTTT	CASSDSGLGTPQAFF
TRBV30	TRBD1	-	TRBJ1-6	TGTGCCTGGAGTGAGGGGACAGGGTATTCACCCCTCCACTTT	CAWSEGTGYSPLHF
TRBV6-5	-	once	TRBJ2-2	TGTGCCAGCAGTCCCTATGGGGCACCCACCGGGGAGCTGTTTTTT	CASSPYGAPTGELFF
TRBV12-5	-	-	TRBJ2-1	TGTGCTAGTGGTTTGGTTGGGCGGGGAGAGCAGTTCTTC	CASGLVGRGEQFF
TRBV14	-	-	TRBJ1-6	TGTGCCAGCAGCCAAGGGGCTTCGGGAGGGACCCTCCACTTT	CASSQGASGGTLHF
TRBV5-4	-	-	TRBJ1-6	TGTGCCAGCAGGTACAGGAGCTCCTATAATTCACCCCTCCACTTT	CASRYRSSYNSPLHF
TRBV19	TRBD1	-	TRBJ1-2	TGTGCCAGTAGTATCCAGACAGGGCGGGCGGATAACTATGGCTACACCTTC	CASSIQTGRADNYGYTF
TRBV11-2	-	-	TRBJ2-3	TGTGCCAGCAGCCGCGGGGCTAGCACAGATACGCAGTATTTT	CASSRGASTDTQYF
TRBV2	TRBD2	-	TRBJ2-7	TGTGCCAGCAGTGGCTTACCGGGACTAGCGCAATACGAGCAGTACTTC	CASSGLPGLAQYEQYF
TRBV9	-	-	TRBJ1-3	TGTGCCAGCAGCGTAGCGGAGGGAAACACCATATATTTT	CASSVAEGNTIYF
TRBV6-5	TRBD1	-	TRBJ1-2	TGTGCCAGCAGCGCCGGGACAGCATGTGGCTACACCTTC	CASSAGTACGYTF
TRBV14	TRBD1	-	TRBJ1-1	TGTGCCAGCAGCCAGGGCCTCCGACAGGGGAGTAATACTGAAGCTTTCTTT	CASSQGLRQGSNTEAFF
TRBV6-5	-	-	TRBJ2-7	TGTGCCAGCAGTTATAGACAGTACTACGAGCAGTACTTC	CASSYRQYYEQYF
TRBV15	TRBD1	-	TRBJ1-2	TGTGCCACCAGCAGATCTAAAACAGGGGCCGGGGGCTACACCTTC	CATSRSKTGAGGYTF
TRBV28	-	-	TRBJ2-4	TGTGCCAGCAGTTCGGCCAAAAACATTCAGTACTTC	CASSSAKNIQYF
TRBV14	TRBD1	few	TRBJ1-4	TGTGCCAGCAGCCCTCCGGGGGACAGGGCGAGTGAAAAACTGTTTTTT	CASSPPGDRASEKLFF
TRBV7-9	-	-	TRBJ1-5	TGTGCCAGCAGCTTATATCTTCAGCCCCAGCATTTT	CASSLYLQPQHF
TRBV5-1	TRBD1	once	TRBJ1-3	TGCGCCAGCAGGGCAGGGGGCACGGGAAACACCATATATTTT	CASRAGGTGNTIYF
TRBV13	TRBD1	once	TRBJ1-2	TGTGCCAGCAGCTTACCCGAGGCAATCGGGACAGATGGCTACACCTTC	CASSLPEAIGTDGYTF
TRBV7-6	-	-	TRBJ2-2	TGTGCCAGCAGCTTTAATCCGAACACCGGGGAGCTGTTTTTT	CASSFNPNTGELFF
TRBV28	-	-	TRBJ1-2	TGTGCCAGCCGCCCCAGGGGTTTCGGCTACACCTTC	CASRPRGFGYTF
TRBV18	-	-	TRBJ1-2	TGTGCCAGCTCACCACCGGCTCTCCCCATGTATGGCTACACCTTC	CASSPPALPMYGYTF
TRBV28	-	-	TRBJ1-6	TGTGCCAGCAGTTTTACAGGGAAGAATTCACCCCTCCACTTT	CASSFTGKNSPLHF
TRBV27	-	once	TRBJ2-1	TGTGCCAGCAGTTTATTGGGGAGGTACAATGAGCAGTTCTTC	CASSLLGRYNEQFF
TRBV4-1	TRBD1	-	TRBJ2-7	TGCGCCAGCAGCCGGTCGGGACAGGGAACCTACGAGCAGTACTTC	CASSRSGQGTYEQYF
TRBV15	-	-	TRBJ1-5	TGTGCCACCAGCAGAGATATAAGGACAAAGGATCATCAGCCCCAGCATTTT	CATSRDIRTKDHQPQHF
TRBV2	-	-	TRBJ1-2	TGTGCCAGCAGTGTGGCCGGGTTCAGCGGCTACACCTTC	CASSVAGFSGYTF
TRBV10-3	TRBD1	-	TRBJ1-5	TGTGCCATCAGTGATCCGGGACAGGGGGCGTGGAATCAGCCCCAGCATTTT	CAISDPGQGAWNQPQHF
TRBV9	TRBD1	-	TRBJ1-4	TGTGCCAGCAGCATCACAGGGGCTACTAATGAAAAACTGTTTTTT	CASSITGATNEKLFF
TRBV27	-	-	TRBJ1-2	TGTGCCAGCAAAACCTCCTACCGGGACACGCTCAACTATGGCTACACCTTC	CASKTSYRDTLNYGYTF
TRBV5-4	TRBD2	-	TRBJ2-3	TGTGCCAGCCCCTCTACTAGCGGGAGTACGGTAGATACGCAGTATTTT	CASPSTSGSTVDTQYF
TRBV27	TRBD2	-	TRBJ2-7	TGTGCCAGCAGTATCGCGGGGACTAGCGGGAGGGCAAGGTCCTACGAGCAGTACTTC	CASSIAGTSGRARSYEQYF
TRBV11-1	-	-	TRBJ1-6	TGTGCCAGCAGCTTAGGATCGGTAAATTCACCCCTCCACTTT	CASSLGSVNSPLHF
TRBV12-5	TRBD1	-	TRBJ2-1	TGTGCTAGTGGTTTGGCCTCCGGGACAGGGGGGAATGAGCAGTTCTTC	CASGLASGTGGNEQFF
TRBV2	TRBD1	-	TRBJ1-2	TGTGCCAGCAGTGGACAGGGGAACTATGGCTACACCTTC	CASSGQGNYGYTF